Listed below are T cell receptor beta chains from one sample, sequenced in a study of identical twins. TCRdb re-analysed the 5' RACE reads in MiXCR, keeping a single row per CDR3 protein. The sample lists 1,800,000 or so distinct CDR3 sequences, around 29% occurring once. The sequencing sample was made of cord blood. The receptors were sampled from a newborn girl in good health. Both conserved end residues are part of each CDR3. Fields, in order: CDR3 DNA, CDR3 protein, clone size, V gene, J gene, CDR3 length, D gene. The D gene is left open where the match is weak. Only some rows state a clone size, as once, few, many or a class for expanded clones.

CDR3nt: TGCAGTGCTAGTCCCCAGGGGGTACGGAGTTCACCCCTCCACTTT; CDR3aa: CSASPQGVRSSPLHF; abundance: NA; v_gene: TRBV20-1; j_gene: TRBJ1-6; len: 15; d_gene: TRBD1
CDR3nt: TGTGCCAGCAGCGAGTCAGTTTGGGCAGATACGCAGTATTTT; CDR3aa: CASSESVWADTQYF; abundance: NA; v_gene: TRBV9; j_gene: TRBJ2-3; len: 14; d_gene: NA
CDR3nt: TGTGCCAGCAGTCCCCAGGGGTGGACTGAAGCTTTCTTT; CDR3aa: CASSPQGWTEAFF; abundance: NA; v_gene: TRBV6-1; j_gene: TRBJ1-1; len: 13; d_gene: NA
CDR3nt: TGTGCCAGCAGCTTCGGCAGGGGGCAGGGAGAGACCCATTACTTC; CDR3aa: CASSFGRGQGETHYF; abundance: NA; v_gene: TRBV11-2; j_gene: TRBJ2-5; len: 15; d_gene: TRBD1
CDR3nt: TGTGCCAGCAGCGGACTAGCGCCGCCTCGTAGCACAGATACGCAGTATTTT; CDR3aa: CASSGLAPPRSTDTQYF; abundance: NA; v_gene: TRBV13; j_gene: TRBJ2-3; len: 17; d_gene: TRBD2
CDR3nt: TGTGCCAGCAGCACGGGACAGGGGGCGTCGGGCTACACCTTC; CDR3aa: CASSTGQGASGYTF; abundance: few; v_gene: TRBV7-9; j_gene: TRBJ1-2; len: 14; d_gene: TRBD1
CDR3nt: TGCGCCAGCAGCTGGGGTCCAGGGAATGGCTACACCTTC; CDR3aa: CASSWGPGNGYTF; abundance: NA; v_gene: TRBV5-1; j_gene: TRBJ1-2; len: 13; d_gene: NA
CDR3nt: TGTGCCAGCAGCTCCGGGACAGGGGGCAGTCAGCCCCAGCATTTT; CDR3aa: CASSSGTGGSQPQHF; abundance: NA; v_gene: TRBV27; j_gene: TRBJ1-5; len: 15; d_gene: TRBD1
CDR3nt: TGCAGCGTTACCCCGGAGGGCGGAGGGTTCTCCTACGAGCAGTACTTC; CDR3aa: CSVTPEGGGFSYEQYF; abundance: few; v_gene: TRBV29-1; j_gene: TRBJ2-7; len: 16; d_gene: NA
CDR3nt: TGTGCCAGCAGCAGGCTACGACTAGCGGTGAGCACAGATACGCAGTATTTT; CDR3aa: CASSRLRLAVSTDTQYF; abundance: few; v_gene: TRBV21-1; j_gene: TRBJ2-3; len: 17; d_gene: NA
CDR3nt: TGCGCCAGCAGCCAAGATAGCGGGAGAGGGCAAGAGACCCAGTACTTC; CDR3aa: CASSQDSGRGQETQYF; abundance: few; v_gene: TRBV4-1; j_gene: TRBJ2-5; len: 16; d_gene: TRBD2
CDR3nt: TGTGCCAGCAGCAACCGACTTGGGGCTAATGAAAAACTGTTTTTT; CDR3aa: CASSNRLGANEKLFF; abundance: NA; v_gene: TRBV7-8; j_gene: TRBJ1-4; len: 15; d_gene: NA
CDR3nt: TGTGCCAGCAGTTTATCGGGTTTTAGGGTGCAGTATTTT; CDR3aa: CASSLSGFRVQYF; abundance: NA; v_gene: TRBV28; j_gene: TRBJ2-3; len: 13; d_gene: NA
CDR3nt: TGCGCCAGCAGCCAAGATACAGGATGGGGCAATCAGCCCCAGCATTTT; CDR3aa: CASSQDTGWGNQPQHF; abundance: few; v_gene: TRBV4-1; j_gene: TRBJ1-5; len: 16; d_gene: NA
CDR3nt: TGCAGTGCTAGAGACCCGAGGTCTAGCGGGAGATTTACGCAGTATTTT; CDR3aa: CSARDPRSSGRFTQYF; abundance: NA; v_gene: TRBV20-1; j_gene: TRBJ2-3; len: 16; d_gene: TRBD2
CDR3nt: TGTACCAGCAGCCGCCTTTACGAGCAGTACTTC; CDR3aa: CTSSRLYEQYF; abundance: NA; v_gene: TRBV3-1; j_gene: TRBJ2-7; len: 11; d_gene: NA
CDR3nt: TGTGCCAGCAGCGAGGTAGTTTGGGCGGGGTGCAATGAGCAGTACTTC; CDR3aa: CASSEVVWAGCNEQYF; abundance: NA; v_gene: TRBV9; j_gene: TRBJ2-7; len: 16; d_gene: NA